A selection of T cell receptor beta chains follows, all from one sample in a study of cytomegalovirus exposure and HLA in healthy donors. Clones were read by immunoSEQ multiplex PCR, and TCRdb kept only the in-frame ones, dropping some. The data hold 75,000 to 90,000 clones, with 78% observed a single time. What was sequenced was PBMCs. These receptors all come from a male donor in good health and CMV-seropositive. The CDR3 runs from the conserved cysteine through the conserved F or W. Fields, in order: CDR3 length, V gene, CDR3 protein.

>13|TRBV30
CAWSVNAGNEQFF
>13|TRBV28
CASKSGMTDTQYF
>11|TRBV5-4
CASSAGYEQYF
>13|TRBV7-9
CASSPQTGYGYTF
>14|TRBV2
CASSEDQSVSPLHF
>13|TRBV27
CASGQGRIYEQYF
>13|TRBV2
CASTLGITYEQYF
>16|TRBV11-2
CASSSRLAGRPDTQYF
>16|TRBV5-1
CASSSQTGRSTDTQYF
>15|TRBV19
CASSIVAGPLNEQYF
>15|TRBV6-1
CASSVQSLSGNTIYF
>12|TRBV7-2
CASSPLEDTQYF
>15|TRBV27
CASRVFGGLSYEQYF
>11|TRBV2
CASTLEYEQYF
>14|TRBV6-1
CASSAGHSLYGYTF
>14|TRBV7-2
CASSLVTANYGYTF
>12|TRBV10-3
CAINRGYNEQFF
>16|TRBV5-1
CASSGEVGQPGNEQFF
>16|TRBV6-1
CASSALLAGSYNEQFF
>15|TRBV5-6
CASSFNPGGSYEQYF
>16|TRBV28
CASSWASSSYNSPLHF
>17|TRBV7-7
CASSLDPSGGAGGELFF
>16|TRBV11-2
CASSFLTRVSGTEAFF
>16|TRBV19
CASSTLRDRGAYGYTF
>14|TRBV6-1
CASSVGTAYYEQYF
>17|TRBV27
CASSTRQGGYSNQPQHF
>16|TRBV4-2
CASSQVAGGGAYEQYF
>15|TRBV5-8
CASSSTSGSLETQYF
>17|TRBV4-1
CASSLAPGTSGTYEQYF
>17|TRBV12-2
CASRLVRDRYSNQPQHF
>14|TRBV4-1
CASSQLAGGETQYF
>16|TRBV5-8
CASSLAPVGRTYEQYF
>15|TRBV19
CASSPSIDSNYGYTF
>14|TRBV19
CASSIVGSRYGYTF
>12|TRBV10-2
CAILQGPGEQYF
>15|TRBV2
CASSEERHRKNTIYF
>13|TRBV28
CASRGQVHSPLHF
>15|TRBV5-1
CASSPRTSGPHEQFF
>14|TRBV4-1
CASSQDRALGLPFF
>14|TRBV5-1
CASSTQGLPYEQYF
>13|TRBV6-1
CAIGLADQETQYF
>15|TRBV7-8
CASTRGRVVSHEQYF
>13|TRBV4-1
CASSPTTVDEQFF
>17|TRBV19
CASSIIPGSPGANVLTF
>14|TRBV27
CASSLRAGGYEQYF
>14|TRBV7-6
CASSQGTVNTEAFF
>15|TRBV2
CASSGSQGTNTEAFF
>16|TRBV5-1
CASSLGDRGGANVLTF
>15|TRBV28
CASSPPGGTNYEQYF
>19|TRBV5-1
CASSLGLGGRFRSYNEQFF
>15|TRBV19
CASRLVGTGASPLHF
>16|TRBV5-4
CASSYHPLDSNSPLHF
>15|TRBV6-5
CASSYSRLAYNEQFF